This passage covers 15 T cell receptor beta chains from one sample sequenced in a study of blood T cell repertoires in COVID-19. Libraries were prepared by immunoSEQ multiplex PCR; TCRdb keeps only in-frame clonotypes and omits some of them. The repertoire has about 160,000 clones, about 81% of them found once; the top ten carry around 9.9%. Input material: peripheral blood. These TCRs come from a human donor in a cohort sampled during active COVID-19.

This clone has a single count. This rearrangement joins TRBV13 to TRBJ1-4, with D possibly TRBD1 on 6 matching bases. CDR3 length equals 16 residues. Trimming cost V 5 bases and J 3 bases, with 16 bases left between them. Per germline, CDR1 PRHDT and CDR2 FYEKMQ (reference sequence). The CDR3 region is CASSAWRAGANEKLFF. The CDR3 bases are TGTGCCAGCAGCGCCTGGCGGGCAGGGGCTAATGAAAAACTGTTTTTT.

This chain joins TRBV12-3 or TRBV12-4 and TRBJ1-5; D not resolved. V lost 4 bases, J lost 8 bases, and 9 bases lay in between. The CDR3 is made up of 12 amino acids. The CDR3, as DNA: TGTGCCAGCAGTTCTTTGGCCGAGCCCCAGCATTTT. Amino acid sequence: CASSSLAEPQHF.

This sequence joins TRBV4-3 and TRBJ1-1; 8 bases line up with TRBD1. CDR1 LGHNA and CDR2 YSLEER come from the germline V gene. V was clipped by 3 bases and J by 1 base; unmatched bases: 1. The CDR3 length is 14 residues. The CDR3, as DNA: TGCGCCAGCAGCCAGACAGGGGCGAACACTGAAGCTTTCTTT. This codes for CASSQTGANTEAFF.

This chain uses TRBV7-9 with TRBJ2-1, with 10 bases lining up with TRBD1. The CDR3 is 18 residues long. Looked up from germline, CDR1 is SEHNR and CDR2 is FQNEAQ (reference sequence). J gave up 10 bases and V 5 bases, and 20 bases lay outside the gene matches. For the CDR3, the DNA is TGTGCCAGCAGCCCCGACAGGGGGCGCTTATCGGACACATGGGAGCAGTTCTTC. Translating gives CASSPDRGRLSDTWEQFF. Together with reference TRBV7-9 and TRBJ2-1, the CDR3 gives the full variable domain: DTGVSQNPRHKITKRGQNVTFRCDPISEHNRLYWYRQTLGQGPEFLTYFQNEAQLEKSRLLSDRFSAERPKGSFSTLEIQRTEQGDSAMYLCASSPDRGRLSDTWEQFFGPGTRLTVL.

This clone showed up just once. The rearrangement uses TRBV11-3 and TRBJ2-2; 9 bases fit TRBD2. Trimming removed 5 bases from V and 2 bases from J; junction bases left unmatched: 6. From germline, CDR1 is SGHNT and CDR2 YENEEA. The CDR3 extends over 16 amino acids. This chain's CDR3 is CASSKQAGGNTGELFF. The CDR3 bases are TGTGCCAGCAGCAAACAAGCGGGGGGAAACACCGGGGAGCTGTTTTTT.

This chain joins TRBV5-1 and TRBJ2-1; TRBD2 matches at 7 bases. The CDR3 has 18 amino acids. Trimming removed 3 bases from V and 1 base from J; junction bases left unmatched: 13. In germline, CDR1 is SGHRS, CDR2 YFSETQ. The CDR3 loop reads CASSWPLGGRRSYNEQFF. CDR3 DNA: TGCGCCAGCAGCTGGCCCCTGGGGGGGAGGAGATCCTACAATGAGCAGTTCTTC.

This chain connects TRBV15 to TRBJ2-5; unclear D gene. Germline-derived CDR1 and CDR2 are LNHNV and YYDKDF (reference sequence). The CDR3 is 14 amino acids. Trimming cost V 5 bases and J 2 bases, with 12 bases left between them. CDR3 sequence: CATSPRALQETQYF. As DNA, the CDR3 is TGTGCCACCAGCCCCCGCGCGTTGCAAGAGACCCAGTACTTC.

The chain employs TRBV6-1 and TRBJ2-7; tentatively, D is TRBD2 (6 bases). Per germline, CDR1 MNHNS and CDR2 SASEGT. The CDR3 contains 16 residues. V was trimmed by 1 base and J by 1 base, leaving 14 bases between them. CDR3 DNA: TGTGCCAGCAGTGAAGGCGCGGGACGTCGATCCTACGAGCAGTACTTC. It encodes CASSEGAGRRSYEQYF.

The chain carries TRBV5-1 and TRBJ1-1, with a tentative D call TRBD1 (5 bases). V was shortened by 1 base and J by 2 bases, with 9 bases between the two germline ends. There are 14 residues in the CDR3. The V gene's germline CDR1 is SGHRS and CDR2 YFSETQ. The CDR3 protein is CASSLWGVNTEAFF. CDR3 sequence (DNA): TGCGCCAGCAGCTTGTGGGGGGTAAACACTGAAGCTTTCTTT.

The chain uses TRBV9 and TRBJ1-5; D gene unclear. CDR1 and CDR2 (germline): SGDLS, YYNGEE. The CDR3 has 13 residues. The germline V and J ends were trimmed by 0 bases and 5 bases, with 6 bases remaining between them. This CDR3 reads CASSVGADQPQHF. Written as DNA, the CDR3 is TGTGCCAGCAGCGTAGGGGCAGATCAGCCCCAGCATTTT.

The genes are TRBV6-2 or TRBV6-3 and TRBJ2-7; D not certain. The CDR3 consists of 14 residues. In germline, CDR1 is MNHEY, CDR2 SVGEGT. V was trimmed by 2 bases and J by 3 bases, leaving 11 bases between them. CDR3 in DNA: TGTGCCAGCAGTTACCCTACTTACGACTACGAGCAGTACTTC. The encoded protein is CASSYPTYDYEQYF.

The chain recombines TRBV28 with TRBJ2-7, with a tentative D call TRBD1 (6 bases). The germline CDR1 and CDR2 sequences are MDHEN and SYDVKM. V was cut by 3 bases and J by 4 bases, with 13 bases left in between. The CDR3 totals 14 residues. The CDR3 sequence: CASSFPGDLYEQYF. The CDR3 DNA is TGTGCCAGCAGTTTCCCAGGGGATTTATACGAGCAGTACTTC.

This clone has just one count. The rearrangement uses TRBV2 and TRBJ2-5; the D gene is possibly TRBD2 (8 bases). The CDR3 totals 16 residues. The germline gives CDR1 SNHLY, CDR2 FYNNEI. Trimming removed 5 bases from V and 4 bases from J, with 20 bases in between. CDR3 in DNA: TGTGCCAGCAGTTCCCCCCGGGAGGGGGCAGGAGAGACCCAGTACTTC. It codes for CASSSPREGAGETQYF.

The rearrangement links TRBV12-2 to TRBJ2-6; the table's D call, TRBD2, has no DNA check behind it. TRBV12-2 is a documented pseudogene. CDR3 length equals 19 residues. CDR3 protein: CASRLGTSGRSSGANVLTF. CDR3 DNA sequence: TGTGCAAGTCGCTTAGGGACTAGCGGGAGGAGCTCTGGGGCCAACGTCCTGACTTTC.

This sequence joins TRBV28 and TRBJ2-3; possible D gene TRBD2, 7 bases. Looked up from germline, CDR1 is MDHEN and CDR2 is SYDVKM. Trimming pared 3 bases from V and 5 bases from J, leaving 15 bases between. There are 15 residues in the CDR3. CDR3 region: CASSFTGGRRDTQYF. For the CDR3, the DNA is TGTGCCAGCAGTTTTACGGGGGGCCGGAGAGATACGCAGTATTTT. Drawing the rest from reference TRBV28 and TRBJ2-3, the complete variable domain is DVKVTQSSRYLVKRTGEKVFLECVQDMDHENMFWYRQDPGLGLRLIYFSYDVKMKEKGDIPEGYSVSREKKERFSLILESASTNQTSMYLCASSFTGGRRDTQYFGPGTRLTVL.